The entry below gives a single T cell receptor (beta chain) sequence along with its context. Many counts were recorded for this clonotype. No antigen is known for it. No much larger clonotype is one base removed from it; base qualities were not supplied. This record comes from a study of low-dose radiotherapy and immunotherapy resistance in tumors (dated by TCRdb to the early 2020s). Regarding the study in general: In Cohort 1, 0.5 Gy per fraction was delivered every 2 weeks, and a total PTV dose of 6.5 Gy was prescribed. Nivolumab was administered intravenously as a 240 mg flat dose every two weeks, and ipilimumab was administered intravenously at 1 mg/kg every six weeks. Starting on cycle 1 day 1, patients took 300 mg of aspirin by mouth once a day for four cycles. No randomization into treatment groups was done for the people taking part in the trial. For Cohort 2, the dose was 1 Gy per fraction given every two weeks, adding up to 13 Gy in total across 26 weeks. Intravenous cyclophosphamide at 200 mg/m2 was administered every two weeks, one day ahead of each radiation and immunotherapy administration. The translational analysis covered eight patients: three from the first dose cohort and the first five from the second dose cohort.

What this sample's time point label stands for: before trial treatment. The donors took part in RACIN, a single-arm, phase I, dose-escalation trial that combined nivolumab, ipilimumab, aspirin, low-dose cyclophosphamide and low-dose radiotherapy. To be eligible, a patient needed to have an advanced solid tumor that was TIL-negative. The sequencer was an Illumina HiSeq 2500. First-strand cDNA was synthesized using Superscript III and a set of TRAV- and TRBV-specific primers, so that both TCRalpha and TCRbeta chains were covered. TCRs were amplified with Phusion for 20 to 25 PCR cycles, with a constant-region primer paired with the adapter attached to the V primers. Amplification of the isolated mRNA was done with the MessageAmp II aRNA Amplification Kit, which involved a roughly 17-hour in vitro transcription at 37 degrees C. The Dynabeads mRNA DIRECT Purification Kit was used to isolate the mRNA for TCR sequencing. Indexed Illumina adapters were added in a second Phusion PCR of 25 to 30 cycles, and the PCR products were purified with AMPure XP beads. Per the authors' processing: Using custom Perl scripts, TCR sequences encoding the same protein were pooled, out-of-frame sequences were removed, and the abundance of each clonotype was computed. Any TCR sequence backed by just one read was left out of the analysis. Among the metrics used to describe the repertoires were Shannon entropy, Gini index, clonality, richness, and the frequency of TCRs shared between repertoires. TCRdb itself trimmed the public reads at Q25 with fastp, ran MiXCR and retained productive beta chains. Under each unique CDR3 protein, matching rows form one entry showing the most common genes and DNA. Here the V and J calls rest on TCRdb's processing, not on the authors' analysis. This sample lists around 68,000 distinct CDR3 sequences; 26% were detected once. 6% to 7% of the sample belongs to the ten largest clones.

The germline V gene gives CDR1 as SGHTA and CDR2 as FQGNSA. The CDR3, from cysteine to phenylalanine, totals 13 residues. Only CDR3 DNA is held: 39 bases, read in frame from base 1. Trimming takes 8 bases from V and 1 base from J, and the germline ends sit 11 bases apart. The sequence was obtained from a male donor with rectosigmoid adenocarcinoma. This chain is built from TRBV7-2 and TRBJ2-5; the D gene identity is not certain. The sample was PBMCs, taken before treatment. The CDR3 loop reads CASAPSAQETQYF. The DNA is as follows: TGTGCCAGCGCGCCATCGGCCCAAGAGACCCAGTACTTC.